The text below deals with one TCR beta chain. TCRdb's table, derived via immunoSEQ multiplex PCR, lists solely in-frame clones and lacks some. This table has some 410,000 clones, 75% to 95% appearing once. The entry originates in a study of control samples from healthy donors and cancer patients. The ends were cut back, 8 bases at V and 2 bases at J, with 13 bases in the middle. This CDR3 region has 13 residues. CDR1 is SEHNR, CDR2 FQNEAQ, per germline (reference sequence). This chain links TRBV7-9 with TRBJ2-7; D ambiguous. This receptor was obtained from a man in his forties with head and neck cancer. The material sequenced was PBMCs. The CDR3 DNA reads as TGTGCCAGCGGTAAGGCGGAGACCTACGAGCAGTACTTC. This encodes CASGKAETYEQYF. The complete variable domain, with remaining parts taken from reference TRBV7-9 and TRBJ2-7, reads DTGVSQNPRHKITKRGQNVTFRCDPISEHNRLYWYRQTLGQGPEFLTYFQNEAQLEKSRLLSDRFSAERPKGSFSTLEIQRTEQGDSAMYLCASGKAETYEQYFGPGTRLTVT.